Below are 11 T cell receptor beta chains sequenced from a single sample in a study of Tregs in tolerant kidney transplant recipients (dated by TCRdb to between 2019 and 2020). To prepare the library, the immunoSEQ multiplex PCR assay was applied. TCRdb took this table from immuneACCESS and kept in-frame rearrangements with V and J called. Such tables lack part of the clones; where checked against another copy, unresolved V genes explain under half of the gap, and the rest is unexplained. The sample has some 240,000 clones on record, about 80% of them singletons. The ten largest clonotypes hold approximately 0.69% of the sample. The sample comprised CD4+ T cells from blood. These receptors all stem from a human donor in good health.

The chain has TRBV7-9 and TRBJ1-4; D ambiguous. Germline V gene data show CDR1 as SEHNR and CDR2 as FQNEAQ (reference sequence). Deletions cut 2 bases from V and 6 bases from J, with 16 bases between. CDR3 length: 16 residues. The CDR3 loop reads CASSLFSGSWDEKLFF. The DNA of the CDR3 is TGTGCCAGCAGCTTATTCTCGGGCAGTTGGGATGAAAAACTGTTTTTT.

The V gene is TRBV7-9, the J gene TRBJ2-7, with TRBD1 matching 10 bases. Unmatched junction bases numbered 2, after V lost 6 bases and J lost 0 bases. The CDR3 consists of 14 residues. Germline CDR1 is SEHNR and CDR2 is FQNEAQ (reference sequence). The CDR3 protein is CASSWTGGSYEQYF. Written as DNA, the CDR3 is TGTGCCAGCAGTTGGACAGGGGGCTCCTACGAGCAGTACTTC.

The chain links TRBV5-1 to TRBJ1-2; the D gene is possibly TRBD1 (5 bases). V was clipped by 4 bases and J by 6 bases, with 28 bases between them. Germline V gives CDR1 SGHRS, CDR2 YFSETQ. The CDR3 runs to 18 residues. Written as DNA, the CDR3 is TGCGCCAGCAGCAAGGTACGGGAGGCGTTGGCCGGGGGACATGGCTACACCTTC. This translates into CASSKVREALAGGHGYTF.

The chain has TRBV5-5 and TRBJ1-5, with D tentatively TRBD1 (5 bases). Germline V lookup: CDR1 SGHKS, CDR2 YYEKEE (reference sequence). CDR3 length: 17 amino acids. V gave up 4 bases and J gave up 2 bases, with 19 bases separating them. The CDR3 here is CASSTVPGPPGNQPQHF. The CDR3 DNA follows: TGTGCCAGCAGCACCGTACCGGGGCCCCCAGGCAATCAGCCCCAGCATTTT.

The chain joins TRBV14 to TRBJ2-4, with D perhaps TRBD1 (6 bases). With 4 bases removed from V and 0 bases from J, the gap between germline ends came to 16 bases. The CDR3 contains 17 residues. Germline V gives CDR1 SGHDN, CDR2 FVKESK. CDR3 in amino acids: CASSRDTTFLAKNIQYF. The CDR3 DNA is TGTGCCAGCAGCCGGGACACAACTTTTCTAGCCAAAAACATTCAGTACTTC.

This clone showed up just a few times. This rearrangement joins TRBV6-6 to TRBJ2-7; the D gene could be TRBD1 or TRBD2 (5 bases each). V was trimmed by 3 bases and J by 4 bases, leaving 19 bases between them. In germline, CDR1 is MNHNY, CDR2 SVGAGI (reference sequence). The CDR3 has 16 residues. CDR3 nucleotide sequence: TGTGCCAGCAGTTATCGGCAGGGACCCTCTGGTTACGAGCAGTACTTC. Its protein product is CASSYRQGPSGYEQYF.

V and J are TRBV6-5 and TRBJ1-2; 9 nucleotides match TRBD1. Germline V gene lookup returns CDR1 MNHEY and CDR2 SVGAGI. J gave up 7 bases and V 11 bases, and 14 bases lay outside the gene matches. CDR3 length: 14 amino acids. The CDR3 region has the DNA TGTGCCGGGACACAGGGGGCCATTAGGGGTGGCTACACCTTC. It is translated as CAGTQGAIRGGYTF.

V is TRBV25-1 and J is TRBJ2-5, with a possible D match to TRBD2 (6 bases). The CDR3 runs to 16 residues. From germline, CDR1 is MGHDK and CDR2 SYGVNS. Trimming stripped 9 bases from V and 5 bases from J, with 25 bases between. The CDR3 here is CASDQRALGEVETQYF. DNA for the CDR3: TGTGCCAGTGACCAACGCGCGCTGGGGGAGGTCGAGACCCAGTACTTC.

V gene TRBV6-1 combines with J gene TRBJ2-3; D gene uncertain. V was shortened by 8 bases and J by 3 bases, with 9 bases between the two germline ends. CDR3 size: 12 residues. Germline values: CDR1 MNHNS, CDR2 SASEGT. The CDR3 sequence: CASGAHTDTQYF. The CDR3 DNA reads as TGTGCCAGCGGAGCGCATACAGATACGCAGTATTTT.

The rearrangement uses TRBV15 and TRBJ2-5; D is undetermined. The CDR3 runs 13 residues. Trimming took 1 base from V and 1 from J, leaving 4 bases between them. CDR1 is LNHNV and CDR2 is YYDKDF in the germline V gene (reference sequence). CDR3: CATSRALQETQYF. CDR3 DNA sequence: TGTGCCACCAGCAGAGCCCTCCAAGAGACCCAGTACTTC.

The chain recombines TRBV5-1 with TRBJ2-1; 11 bases match TRBD2. The CDR3 loop spans 15 amino acids. The germline V gene has CDR1 SGHRS and CDR2 YFSETQ. Losses at the gene ends were 5 bases for V and 8 bases for J; bases not matched to a gene: 9. Here the CDR3 reads CASSRTSGHKDEQFF. In nucleotides, the CDR3 is TGCGCCAGCAGTAGGACTAGCGGGCACAAGGATGAGCAGTTCTTC.